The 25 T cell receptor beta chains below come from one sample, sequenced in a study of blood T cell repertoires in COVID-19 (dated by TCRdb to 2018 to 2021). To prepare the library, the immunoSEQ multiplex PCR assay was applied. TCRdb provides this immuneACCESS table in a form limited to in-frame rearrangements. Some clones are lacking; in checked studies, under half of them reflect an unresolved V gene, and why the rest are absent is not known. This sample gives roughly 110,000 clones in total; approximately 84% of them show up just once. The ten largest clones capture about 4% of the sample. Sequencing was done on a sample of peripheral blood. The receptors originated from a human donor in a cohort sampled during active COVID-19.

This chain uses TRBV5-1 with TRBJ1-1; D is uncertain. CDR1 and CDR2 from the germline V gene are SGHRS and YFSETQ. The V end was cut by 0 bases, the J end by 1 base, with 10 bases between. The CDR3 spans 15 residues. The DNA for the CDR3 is TGCGCCAGCAGCTTGGATCTAGGCGGGAACACTGAAGCTTTCTTT. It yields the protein CASSLDLGGNTEAFF.

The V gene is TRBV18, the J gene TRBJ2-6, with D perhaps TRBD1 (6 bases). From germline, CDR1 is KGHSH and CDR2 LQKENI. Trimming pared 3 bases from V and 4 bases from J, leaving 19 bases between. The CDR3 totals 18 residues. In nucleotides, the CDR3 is TGTGCCAGCTCACCGCTCGGGACACCTCTCTGGGGGGCCAACGTCCTGACTTTC. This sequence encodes CASSPLGTPLWGANVLTF.

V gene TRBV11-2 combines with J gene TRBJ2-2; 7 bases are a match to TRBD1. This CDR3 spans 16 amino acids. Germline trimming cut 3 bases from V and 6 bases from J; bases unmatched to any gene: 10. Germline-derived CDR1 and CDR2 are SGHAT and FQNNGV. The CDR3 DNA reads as TGTGCCAGCAGCTTGTCGGCAGGGGGAAGTTCCGGGGAGCTGTTTTTT. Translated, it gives CASSLSAGGSSGELFF.

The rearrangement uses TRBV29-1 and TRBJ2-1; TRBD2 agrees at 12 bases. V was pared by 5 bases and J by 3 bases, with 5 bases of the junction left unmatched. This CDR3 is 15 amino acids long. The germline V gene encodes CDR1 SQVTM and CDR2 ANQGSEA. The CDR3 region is CSVLQTSGGYNEQFF. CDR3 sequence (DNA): TGCAGCGTTCTTCAGACTAGCGGGGGCTACAATGAGCAGTTCTTC.

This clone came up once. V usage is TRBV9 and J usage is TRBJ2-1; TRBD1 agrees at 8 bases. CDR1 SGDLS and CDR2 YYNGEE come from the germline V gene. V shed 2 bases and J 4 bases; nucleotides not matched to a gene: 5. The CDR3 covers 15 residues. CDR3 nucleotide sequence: TGTGCCAGCAGCGTCTCAGGGACAGGATACAATGAGCAGTTCTTC. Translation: CASSVSGTGYNEQFF.

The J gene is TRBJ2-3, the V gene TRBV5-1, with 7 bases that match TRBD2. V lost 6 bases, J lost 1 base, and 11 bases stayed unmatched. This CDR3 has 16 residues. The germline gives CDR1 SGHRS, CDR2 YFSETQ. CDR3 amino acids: CASNIGASGGTDTQYF. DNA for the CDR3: TGCGCCAGCAACATTGGGGCTAGCGGTGGCACAGATACGCAGTATTTT.

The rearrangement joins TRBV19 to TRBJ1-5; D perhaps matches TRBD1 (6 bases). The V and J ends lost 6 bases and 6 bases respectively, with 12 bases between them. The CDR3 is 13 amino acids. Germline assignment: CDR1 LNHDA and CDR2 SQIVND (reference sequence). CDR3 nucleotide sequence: TGTGCCAGTAGCACCTCAGGGGCTCAGCCCCAGCATTTT. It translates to CASSTSGAQPQHF.

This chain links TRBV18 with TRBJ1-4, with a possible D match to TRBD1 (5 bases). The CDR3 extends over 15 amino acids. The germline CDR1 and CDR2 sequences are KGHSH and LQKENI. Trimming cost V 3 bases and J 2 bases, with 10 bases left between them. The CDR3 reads CASSPPGITNEKLFF. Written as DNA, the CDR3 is TGTGCCAGCTCACCGCCAGGGATTACTAATGAAAAACTGTTTTTT.

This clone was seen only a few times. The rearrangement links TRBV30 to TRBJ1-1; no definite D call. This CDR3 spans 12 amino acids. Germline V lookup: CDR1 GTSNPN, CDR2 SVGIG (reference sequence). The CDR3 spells CAGGETNTEAFF. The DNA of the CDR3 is TGTGCTGGCGGAGAGACGAACACTGAAGCTTTCTTT.

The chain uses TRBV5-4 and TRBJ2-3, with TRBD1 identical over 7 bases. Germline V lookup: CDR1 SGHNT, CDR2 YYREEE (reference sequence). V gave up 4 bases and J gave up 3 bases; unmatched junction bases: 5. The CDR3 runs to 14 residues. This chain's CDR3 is CASSLGGGTDTQYF. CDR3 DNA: TGTGCCAGCAGCCTAGGGGGCGGGACAGATACGCAGTATTTT.

The CDR3 DNA follows: TGTGCCTGGACAGGGGCGGCCGGCGGCTACACCTTC. Its protein product is CAWTGAAGGYTF. The rearrangement joins TRBV30 to TRBJ1-2; D might be TRBD1 (6 bases). V was cut by 4 bases and J by 8 bases, with 14 bases left in between. Germline V lookup: CDR1 GTSNPN, CDR2 SVGIG (reference sequence). This CDR3 has 12 amino acids.

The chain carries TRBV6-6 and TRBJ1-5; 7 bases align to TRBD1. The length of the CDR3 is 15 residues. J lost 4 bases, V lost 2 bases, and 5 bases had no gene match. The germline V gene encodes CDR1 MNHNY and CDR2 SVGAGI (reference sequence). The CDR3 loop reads CASSYDRVMNQPQHF. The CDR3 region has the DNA TGTGCCAGCAGTTACGACAGGGTTATGAATCAGCCCCAGCATTTT.

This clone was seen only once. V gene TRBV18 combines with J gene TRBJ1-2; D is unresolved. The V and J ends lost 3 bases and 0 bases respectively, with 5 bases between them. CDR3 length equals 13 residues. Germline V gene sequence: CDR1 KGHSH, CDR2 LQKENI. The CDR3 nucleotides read TGTGCCAGCTCACCGTCGTCTAACTATGGCTACACCTTC. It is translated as CASSPSSNYGYTF.

The CDR3 reads CASSRLAGGPSEQYF. The CDR3 nucleotides are TGTGCCAGCAGCCGACTAGCGGGAGGGCCCTCCGAGCAGTACTTC. The J gene is TRBJ2-7, the V gene TRBV11-1; 14 positions agree with TRBD2. The CDR3 totals 15 residues. V dropped 5 bases and J dropped 6; count of bases not matched to a gene: 6. From germline, CDR1 is SGHAT and CDR2 FQDESV (reference sequence).

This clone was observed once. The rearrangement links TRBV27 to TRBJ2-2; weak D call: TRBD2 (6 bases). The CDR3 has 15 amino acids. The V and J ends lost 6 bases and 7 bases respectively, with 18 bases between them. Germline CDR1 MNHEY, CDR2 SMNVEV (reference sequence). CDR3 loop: CASRDLGLGGGELFF. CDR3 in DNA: TGTGCCAGCAGGGATCTGGGACTCGGGGGCGGGGAGCTGTTTTTT.

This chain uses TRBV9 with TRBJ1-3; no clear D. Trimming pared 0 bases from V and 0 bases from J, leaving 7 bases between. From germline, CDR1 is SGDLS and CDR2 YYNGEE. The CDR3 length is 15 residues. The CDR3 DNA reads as TGTGCCAGCAGCGTAGGCGGAAGCTCTGGAAACACCATATATTTT. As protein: CASSVGGSSGNTIYF.

CDR3 nucleotide sequence: TGCGCCAGCAGAACTACAGGGAATCTCGCAGATACGCAGTATTTT. The encoded protein is CASRTTGNLADTQYF. This chain uses TRBV5-1 with TRBJ2-3, with a tentative D call TRBD1 (6 bases). CDR3 size: 15 residues. V dropped 5 bases and J dropped 4 bases, with 17 bases sitting between them. Germline loops: CDR1 SGHRS, CDR2 YFSETQ.

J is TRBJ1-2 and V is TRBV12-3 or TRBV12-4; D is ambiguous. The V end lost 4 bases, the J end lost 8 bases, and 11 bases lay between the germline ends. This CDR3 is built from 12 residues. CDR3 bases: TGTGCCAGCAGTTACAGCGGGGTAGGCTACACCTTC. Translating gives CASSYSGVGYTF.

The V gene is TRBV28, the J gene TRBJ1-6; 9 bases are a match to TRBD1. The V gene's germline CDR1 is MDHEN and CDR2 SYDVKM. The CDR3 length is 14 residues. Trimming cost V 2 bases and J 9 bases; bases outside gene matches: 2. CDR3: CASSLRQGVSPLHF. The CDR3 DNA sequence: TGTGCCAGCAGTTTAAGACAGGGGGTTTCACCCCTCCACTTT.

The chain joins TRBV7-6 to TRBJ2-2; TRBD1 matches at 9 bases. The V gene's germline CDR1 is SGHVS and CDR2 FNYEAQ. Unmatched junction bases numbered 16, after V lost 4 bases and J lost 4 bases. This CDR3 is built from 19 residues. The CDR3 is CASSSSGQGYWSGTGELFF. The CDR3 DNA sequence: TGTGCCAGCAGCTCCTCCGGACAGGGGTATTGGTCTGGCACCGGGGAGCTGTTTTTT. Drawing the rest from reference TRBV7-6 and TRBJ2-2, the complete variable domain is GAGVSQSPRYKVTKRGQDVALRCDPISGHVSLYWYRQALGQGPEFLTYFNYEAQQDKSGLPNDRFSAERPEGSISTLTIQRTEQRDSAMYRCASSSSGQGYWSGTGELFFGEGSRLTVL.

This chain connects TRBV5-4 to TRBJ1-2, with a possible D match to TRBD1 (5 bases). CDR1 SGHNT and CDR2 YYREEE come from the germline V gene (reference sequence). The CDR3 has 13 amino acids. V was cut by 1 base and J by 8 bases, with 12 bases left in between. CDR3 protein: CASSLPGLSGYTF. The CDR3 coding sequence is TGTGCCAGCAGCTTGCCAGGGCTAAGCGGCTACACCTTC.

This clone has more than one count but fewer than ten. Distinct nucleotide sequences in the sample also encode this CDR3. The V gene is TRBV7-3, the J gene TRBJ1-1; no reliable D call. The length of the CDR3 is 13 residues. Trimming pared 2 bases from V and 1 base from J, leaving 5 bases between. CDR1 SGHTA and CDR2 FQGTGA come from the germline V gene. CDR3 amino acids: CASSLSGNTEAFF. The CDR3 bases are TGTGCCAGCAGCTTATCGGGGAACACTGAAGCTTTCTTT.

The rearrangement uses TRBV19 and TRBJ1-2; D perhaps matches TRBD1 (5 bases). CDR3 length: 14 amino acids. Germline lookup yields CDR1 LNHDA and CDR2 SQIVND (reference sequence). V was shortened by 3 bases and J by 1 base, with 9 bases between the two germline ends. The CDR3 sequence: CASSIAGINYGYTF. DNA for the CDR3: TGTGCCAGTAGTATTGCAGGGATTAACTATGGCTACACCTTC.

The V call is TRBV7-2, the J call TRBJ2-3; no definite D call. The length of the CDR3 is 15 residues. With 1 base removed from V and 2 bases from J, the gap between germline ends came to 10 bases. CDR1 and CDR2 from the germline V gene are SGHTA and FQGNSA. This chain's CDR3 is CASSLVKSFTDTQYF. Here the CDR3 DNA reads TGTGCCAGCAGCTTAGTGAAGAGTTTCACAGATACGCAGTATTTT. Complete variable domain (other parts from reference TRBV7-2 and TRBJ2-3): GAGVSQSPSNKVTEKGKDVELRCDPISGHTALYWYRQSLGQGLEFLIYFQGNSAPDKSGLPSDRFSAERTGGSVSTLTIQRTQQEDSAVYLCASSLVKSFTDTQYFGPGTRLTVL.

The CDR3 sequence: CATSDARGPQGYTF. The CDR3 nucleotides are TGTGCCACCAGTGATGCCAGGGGGCCTCAAGGCTACACCTTC. V usage is TRBV24-1 and J usage is TRBJ1-2; 8 nucleotides align to TRBD1. J was trimmed by 8 bases and V by 3 bases; bases with no gene match: 7. Germline V gives CDR1 KGHDR, CDR2 SFDVKD. The CDR3 length is 14 residues.